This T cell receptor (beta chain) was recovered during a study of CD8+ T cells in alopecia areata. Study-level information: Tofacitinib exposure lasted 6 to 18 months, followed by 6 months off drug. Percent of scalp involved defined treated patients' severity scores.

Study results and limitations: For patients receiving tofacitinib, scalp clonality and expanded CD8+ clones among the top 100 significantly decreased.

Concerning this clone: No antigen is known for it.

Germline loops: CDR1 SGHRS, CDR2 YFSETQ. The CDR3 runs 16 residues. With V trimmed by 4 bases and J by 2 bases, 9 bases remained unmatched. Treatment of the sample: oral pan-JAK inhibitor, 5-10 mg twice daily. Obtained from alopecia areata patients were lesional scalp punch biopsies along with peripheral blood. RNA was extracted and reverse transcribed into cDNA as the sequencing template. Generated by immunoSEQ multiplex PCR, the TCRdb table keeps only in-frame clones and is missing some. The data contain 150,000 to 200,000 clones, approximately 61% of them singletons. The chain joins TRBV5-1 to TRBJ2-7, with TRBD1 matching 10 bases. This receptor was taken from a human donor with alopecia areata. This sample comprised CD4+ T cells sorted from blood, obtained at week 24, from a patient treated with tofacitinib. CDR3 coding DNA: TGCGCCAGCAGCCCCGGGACAGGGGTTATGACCTACGAGCAGTACTTC. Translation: CASSPGTGVMTYEQYF. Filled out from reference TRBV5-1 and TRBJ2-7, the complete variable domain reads KAGVTQTPRYLIKTRGQQVTLSCSPISGHRSVSWYQQTPGQGLQFLFEYFSETQRNKGNFPGRFSGRQFSNSRSEMNVSTLELGDSALYLCASSPGTGVMTYEQYFGPGTRLTVT.